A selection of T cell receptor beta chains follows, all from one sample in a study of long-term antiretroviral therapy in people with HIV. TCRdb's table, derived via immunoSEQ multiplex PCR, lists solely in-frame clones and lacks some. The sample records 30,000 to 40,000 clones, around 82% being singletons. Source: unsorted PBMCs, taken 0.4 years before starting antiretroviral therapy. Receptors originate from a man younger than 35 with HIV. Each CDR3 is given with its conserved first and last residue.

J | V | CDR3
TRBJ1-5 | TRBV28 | CASGAGSNQPQHF
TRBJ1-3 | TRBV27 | CASSLYGQGGGGNTIYF
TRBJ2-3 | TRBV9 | CASSVDSAYSTDTQYF
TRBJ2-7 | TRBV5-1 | CASSFDGSSYEQYF
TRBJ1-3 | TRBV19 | CASSMWGVGNTIYF
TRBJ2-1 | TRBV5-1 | CASSLAGLDFTEQFF
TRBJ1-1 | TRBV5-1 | CASSSPGGVRSFF
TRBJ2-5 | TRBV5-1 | CASTARGAASQETQYF
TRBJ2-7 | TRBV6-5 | CASSYLGQGYGEQYF
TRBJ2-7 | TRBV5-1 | CASSFGWGNYEQYF
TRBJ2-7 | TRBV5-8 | CAAGGPLRYEQYF
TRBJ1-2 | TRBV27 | CASSLSGTGSNYGYTF
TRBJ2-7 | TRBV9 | CASSRSSGHTYEQYF
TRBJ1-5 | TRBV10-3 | CAISAPGYSNQPQHF
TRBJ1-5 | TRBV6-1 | CASSELGGGGQPQHF
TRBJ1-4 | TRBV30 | CAWSSGDEKLFF
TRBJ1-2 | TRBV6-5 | CASSYSDRSPGYTF
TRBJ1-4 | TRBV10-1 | CASSPDRGDWNRPEVELFF
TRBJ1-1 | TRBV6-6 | CASSSLPTVGTEAFF
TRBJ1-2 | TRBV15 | CATSRDRGNYGYTF
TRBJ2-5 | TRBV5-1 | CASSLGAGRQETQYF
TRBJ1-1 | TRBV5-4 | CASSGDREPTEAFF
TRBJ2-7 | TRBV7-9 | CASSLPQRGRRVYEQYF
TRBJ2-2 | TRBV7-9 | CASSLSGNTGELFF
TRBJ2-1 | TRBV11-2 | CASSTVRNNEQFF
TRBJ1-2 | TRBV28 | CASSFGGRRPSNYGYTF
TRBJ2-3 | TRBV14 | CASSLWREDTQYF
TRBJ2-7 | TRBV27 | CASSSRTADLREQYF
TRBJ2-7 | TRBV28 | CASSIPGQGAYEQYF
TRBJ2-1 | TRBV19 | CASSIGQGDEQFF
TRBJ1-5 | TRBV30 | CAWSVKRGERNQPQHF
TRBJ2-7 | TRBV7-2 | CASSFPQRLVYEQYF
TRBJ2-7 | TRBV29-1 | CSVVGGFGYEQYF
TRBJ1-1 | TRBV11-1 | CASSSDSVNTEAFF
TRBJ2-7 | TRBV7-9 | CASSLDLYGAYEQYF
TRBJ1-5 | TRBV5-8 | CASSGGGFGQPQHF
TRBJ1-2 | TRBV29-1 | CSVELGRGYGYTF
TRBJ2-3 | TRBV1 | CTSSQGGPIRVGVTDTQYF
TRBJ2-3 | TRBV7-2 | CASSFGASTDTQYF
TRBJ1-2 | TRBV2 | CASTGSGYTF
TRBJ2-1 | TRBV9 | CASSHEGPPSNEQFF
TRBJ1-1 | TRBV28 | CASSHRGGNTEAFF
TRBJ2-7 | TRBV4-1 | CASSQTRQGYIDEQYF
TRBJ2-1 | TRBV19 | CASSEGLAGGLGEQFF
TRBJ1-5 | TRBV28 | CASSTSQYRSDQPQHF
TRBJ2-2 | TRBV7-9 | CASSLALAQGELFF
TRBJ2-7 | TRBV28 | CASRSTGLTYEQYF
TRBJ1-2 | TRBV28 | CASSENEAYGYTF
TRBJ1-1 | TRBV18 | CASSGQANTEAFF
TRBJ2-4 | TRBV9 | CASSSDPLAKNIQYF